The sequence of this TCR beta chain was determined in a study of T cell responses to AZD1222 COVID-19 vaccine (dated by TCRdb to 2020 to 2022). Context from the whole study: AZD1222 recipients given second doses at about 4 weeks or at about 12 weeks were pooled, since spike-specific TCR depth and breadth were not found to differ between the two schedules. Trial participants were enrolled into age subgroups of 18-55, 56-69 and 70-plus years, which contained roughly 140, 27 and 60 TCR-sequenced participants, respectively. A total of 230 to 250 trial participants underwent TCR sequencing, of whom nearly 210 received two doses of AZD1222 and roughly 25 received two doses of the MenACWY control vaccine.

The CDR3 runs 14 residues from the cysteine to the phenylalanine. Only the CDR3 DNA stays, 42 bases, in frame from base 1. V sheds 4 bases and J sheds 8 bases, leaving 15 bases between their ends. The germline V gene specifies LGHNA as CDR1 and YNFKEQ as CDR2. What the study reported, not specific to this receptor: Participants were mostly white British, with more females than males. The authors suggested clonal diversity may have been underestimated. Conclusions about previously exposed vaccinees are limited, since just 5 to 7 AZD1222 recipients were seropositive for SARS-CoV-2 at baseline. After two AZD1222 doses, spike-specific TCR breadth and depth were significantly higher than at day 0 and than in MenACWY recipients. The whole spike protein was spanned by vaccine-associated CD4 TCRs, and dominant responses were seen in regions 160-218 and 743-854. No day 14 peak-response samples were available, so repertoires were characterized only after the peak T cell response. In the small 56-69-year group, the increase in depth fell short of significance, most likely because of low power. Epitopes outside the regions mutated in the B.1.351 and B.1.1.7 variants were reportedly recognized by nearly half of the unique spike-specific TCRs.

Per the publication, the time point label means: baseline before first vaccination. Samples from vaccinated people were obtained from the UK trials COV001 and COV002, which included a single-blind randomized controlled phase 2/3 trial of AZD1222 (ChAdOx1 nCoV-19) in healthy adults. For TCRbeta chain sequencing, PBMC samples were collected from trial participants at day 0 and at day 28 after the second dose. In regard to this clone: Its antigen remains unidentified. No much larger clonotype is one base removed from it; base qualities were not supplied.

The CDR3 regions of human TCRbeta chains were analyzed by immunosequencing. The authors processed their data as follows. TCRs in the repertoires were matched against a reference library of SARS-CoV-2-specific TCRs that had been generated with the MIRA antigen-specificity platform. Breadth was defined as the fraction of unique TCRs that were SARS-CoV-2-associated, and depth was defined as the fraction of total T cells that were SARS-CoV-2-associated. Using the MIRA data, each spike-specific TCR was mapped to the spike region that the TCR reacts to and placed in a CD4 or CD8 class. Log10-transformed breadth and depth values were compared by one-way ANOVA with Sidak's multiple comparisons tests. Here the immuneACCESS table is served through TCRdb, limited to in-frame sequences with V and J called. Missing clones are a known gap in these copies; in checked studies unresolved V genes cover under half, and the rest lacks a known reason. V, J and clone size reflect that table, while D and trimming were determined from the DNA. The table for this sample lists some 140,000 clones; more than 75% of them were counted only once. Approximately 4% of the sample is in the top ten clones.

This receptor was obtained from an adult in good health. This receptor chain uses TRBV4-2 and TRBJ2-1; too little of a D gene remains to name it. The specimen was peripheral blood, collected on day 0 of AZD1222 vaccination. The base sequence is TGTGCCAGCAGCCCTGCGACCACCTGGGATGAGCAGTTCTTC. It is translated as CASSPATTWDEQFF.